This entry features one TCR beta chain sequence. Its antigen is undetermined. The PCR ran on 60 Vbeta and 13 Jbeta primers. This table comes from immunoSEQ multiplex PCR, and its TCRdb copy is limited to in-frame clones, with some not included. Among some 150,000 clones, roughly 76% were seen once, and the ten largest hold 1.2% to 1.5%. This record belongs to a study of cytomegalovirus exposure and HLA in healthy donors. Whole-study results and caveats: Per a prior analysis, the majority of TCR beta V segments were productive roughly 90% or roughly 30% of the time. Listed as cytomegalovirus-associated were 150 to 200 TCR beta chains.

Germline V gene data show CDR1 as SGHTA and CDR2 as FQGNSA. This CDR3 has 13 residues. V dropped 5 bases and J dropped 4; count of bases not matched to a gene: 3. Specimen: PBMCs. The TCR originated in a man aged 55 to 70 in good health and CMV-seronegative. This rearrangement joins TRBV7-2 to TRBJ1-2, with 8 positions matching TRBD1. This CDR3 reads CASSGGTGYGYTF. In DNA form, the CDR3 reads TGTGCCAGCAGCGGAGGGACAGGCTATGGCTACACCTTC.